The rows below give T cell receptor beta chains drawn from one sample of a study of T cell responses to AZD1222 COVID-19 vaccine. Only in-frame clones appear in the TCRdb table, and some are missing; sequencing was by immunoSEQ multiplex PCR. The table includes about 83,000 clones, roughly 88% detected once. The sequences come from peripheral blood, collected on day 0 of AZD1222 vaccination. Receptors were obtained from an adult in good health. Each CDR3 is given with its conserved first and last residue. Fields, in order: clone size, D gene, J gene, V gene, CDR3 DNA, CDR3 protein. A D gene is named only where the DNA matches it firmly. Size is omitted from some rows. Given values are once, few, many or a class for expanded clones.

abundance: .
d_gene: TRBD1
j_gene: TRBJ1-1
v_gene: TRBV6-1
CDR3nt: TGTGCCAGCAGTGGCCTTTGGACAGGGGGCCTGAACACTGAAGCTTTCTTT
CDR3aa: CASSGLWTGGLNTEAFF

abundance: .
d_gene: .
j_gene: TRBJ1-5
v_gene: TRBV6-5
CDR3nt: TGTGCCAGCAGTTACGCCGACGACAATCAGCCCCAGCATTTT
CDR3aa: CASSYADDNQPQHF

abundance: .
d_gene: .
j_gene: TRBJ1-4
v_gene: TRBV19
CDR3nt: TGTGCCAGTAGTATGCTTCGGGGTGAAAAACTGTTTTTT
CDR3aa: CASSMLRGEKLFF

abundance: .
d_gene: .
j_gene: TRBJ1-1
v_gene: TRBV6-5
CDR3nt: TGTGCCAGCAGTTACTCGAGGACCGACGGGAACACTGAAGCTTTCTTT
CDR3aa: CASSYSRTDGNTEAFF

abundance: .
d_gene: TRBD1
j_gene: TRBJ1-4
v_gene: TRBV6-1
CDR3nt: TGTGCCAGCAGTGACCCCGCAGGGGGCGGAGAAAAACTGTTTTTT
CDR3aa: CASSDPAGGGEKLFF

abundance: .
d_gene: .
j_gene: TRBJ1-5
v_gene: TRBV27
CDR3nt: TGTGCCAGCAGTACGTGGAATCAGCCCCAGCATTTT
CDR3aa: CASSTWNQPQHF

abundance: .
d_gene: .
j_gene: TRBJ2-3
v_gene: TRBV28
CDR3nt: TGTGCCAGCACCCGGCACTCCGTGGGTACGCAGTATTTT
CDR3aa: CASTRHSVGTQYF

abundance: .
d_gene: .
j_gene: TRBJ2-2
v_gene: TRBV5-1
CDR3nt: TGCGCCAGCAGCTTGGTAGTAGGGTCGGCCGGGGAGCTGTTTTTT
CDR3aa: CASSLVVGSAGELFF

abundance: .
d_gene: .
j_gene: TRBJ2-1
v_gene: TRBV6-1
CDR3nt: TGTGCCAGCAGTGATGCCTGGAACAATGAGCAGTTCTTC
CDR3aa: CASSDAWNNEQFF

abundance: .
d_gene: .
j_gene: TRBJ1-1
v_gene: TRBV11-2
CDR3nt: TGTGCCAGCAGCTCCCATGAGGTGACGAACACTGAAGCTTTCTTT
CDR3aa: CASSSHEVTNTEAFF

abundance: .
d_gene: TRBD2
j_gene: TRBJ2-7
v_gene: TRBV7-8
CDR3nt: TGTGCCAGCAGCCGAGGGACTAGCGGGAGGCGTCTAGGGGGGGAGCAGTACTTC
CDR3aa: CASSRGTSGRRLGGEQYF

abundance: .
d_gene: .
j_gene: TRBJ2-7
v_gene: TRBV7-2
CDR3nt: TGTGCCAGCAGATTGACAGACCTGGCTGAGCAGTACTTC
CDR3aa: CASRLTDLAEQYF

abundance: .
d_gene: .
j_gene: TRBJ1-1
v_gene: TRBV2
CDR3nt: TGTGCCAGCAGTGAGGCAGGGCCGCGGACTGAAGCTTTCTTT
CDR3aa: CASSEAGPRTEAFF

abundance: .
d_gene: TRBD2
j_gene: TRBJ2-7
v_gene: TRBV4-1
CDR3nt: TGCGCCAGTTCGCCCGGGACTAGGCCTTTCGAGCAGTACTTC
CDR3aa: CASSPGTRPFEQYF

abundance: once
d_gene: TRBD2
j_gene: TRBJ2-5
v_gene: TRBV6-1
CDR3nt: TGTGCCAGCAGTAAATCGACTAGCTATCAAGAGACCCAGTACTTC
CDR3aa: CASSKSTSYQETQYF

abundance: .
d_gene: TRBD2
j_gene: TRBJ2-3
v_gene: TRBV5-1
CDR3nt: TGCGCCAGCAGCTCGTCTAATCGCGGGAGCCCCTCAGATACGCAGTATTTT
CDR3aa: CASSSSNRGSPSDTQYF

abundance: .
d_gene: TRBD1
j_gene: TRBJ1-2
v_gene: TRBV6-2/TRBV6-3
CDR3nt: TGTGCCAGCAGTTTTCCCGGGACAGGATACTATGGCTACACCTTC
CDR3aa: CASSFPGTGYYGYTF

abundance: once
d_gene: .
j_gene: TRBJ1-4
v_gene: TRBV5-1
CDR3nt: TGCGCCAGCAGCACCGCGTGGGGGACTAATGAAAAACTGTTTTTT
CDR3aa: CASSTAWGTNEKLFF

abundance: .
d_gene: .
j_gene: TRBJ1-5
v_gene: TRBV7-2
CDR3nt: TGTGCCAGCAGCTTAATGGACCTTCAGCCCCAGCATTTT
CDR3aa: CASSLMDLQPQHF

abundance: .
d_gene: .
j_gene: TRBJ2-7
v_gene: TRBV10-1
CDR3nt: TGCGCCAGCAGTGACGTGGTGGGGAGAAGCTCCTACGAGCAGTACTTC
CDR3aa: CASSDVVGRSSYEQYF

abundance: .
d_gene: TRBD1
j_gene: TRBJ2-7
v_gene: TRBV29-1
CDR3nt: TGCAGCGCCACGGACAGGGTCTCCTACGAGCAGTACTTC
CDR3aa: CSATDRVSYEQYF

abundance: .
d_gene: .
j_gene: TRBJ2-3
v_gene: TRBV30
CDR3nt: TGTGCCTGGAGCGGTAGAGCAGATACGCAGTATTTT
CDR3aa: CAWSGRADTQYF

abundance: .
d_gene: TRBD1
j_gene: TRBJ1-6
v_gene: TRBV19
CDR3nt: TGTGCCAGTAGGACAGGGTTGATCTATAATTCACCCCTCCACTTT
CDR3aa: CASRTGLIYNSPLHF

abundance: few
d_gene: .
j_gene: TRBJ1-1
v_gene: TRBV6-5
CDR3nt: TGTGCCAGCAGGGGGACATTAATGAACACTGAAGCTTTCTTT
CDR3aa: CASRGTLMNTEAFF

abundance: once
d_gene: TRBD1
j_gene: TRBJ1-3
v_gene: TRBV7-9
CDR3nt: TGTGCCAGCAGACACACAGGGGGGTTGTCTGGAAACACCATATATTTT
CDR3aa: CASRHTGGLSGNTIYF

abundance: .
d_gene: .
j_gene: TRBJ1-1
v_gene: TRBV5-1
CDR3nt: TGCGCCAGCAGCTTGAATGCAGGGATGAACACTGAAGCTTTCTTT
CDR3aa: CASSLNAGMNTEAFF

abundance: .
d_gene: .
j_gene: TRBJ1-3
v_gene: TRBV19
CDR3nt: TGTGCCAGTAGTATAGTGAACGGAAACACCATATATTTT
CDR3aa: CASSIVNGNTIYF

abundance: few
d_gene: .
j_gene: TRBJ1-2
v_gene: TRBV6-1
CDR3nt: TGTGCCAGCAGTGAAACTTGGGATTATGGCTACACCTTC
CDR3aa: CASSETWDYGYTF

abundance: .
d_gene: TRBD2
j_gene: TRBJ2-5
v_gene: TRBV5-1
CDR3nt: TGCGCCAGCAACTCTCTAGCGGGAGCCCAAGAGACCCAGTACTTC
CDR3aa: CASNSLAGAQETQYF

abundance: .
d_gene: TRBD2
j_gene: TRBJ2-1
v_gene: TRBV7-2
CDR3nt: TGTGCCAGCAGCTTGGGGACTAGCGGTTACAATGAGCAGTTCTTC
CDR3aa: CASSLGTSGYNEQFF

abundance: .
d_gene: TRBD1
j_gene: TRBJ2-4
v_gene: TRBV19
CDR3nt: TGTGCCAGTAGTGCCACAGGGGGCGCGGGAAACATTCAGTACTTC
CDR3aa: CASSATGGAGNIQYF

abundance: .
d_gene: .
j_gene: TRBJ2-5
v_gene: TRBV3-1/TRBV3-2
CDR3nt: TGTGCCAGCAGCCAACCTGACCGCGCCACCGTGGCCCAGTACTTC
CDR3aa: CASSQPDRATVAQYF

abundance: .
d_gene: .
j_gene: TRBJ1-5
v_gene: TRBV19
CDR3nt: TGTGCCAGTAGTACGGGGGTTAATCAGCCCCAGCATTTT
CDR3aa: CASSTGVNQPQHF

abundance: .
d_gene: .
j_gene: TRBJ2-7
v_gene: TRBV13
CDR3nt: TGTGCCAGCAGCTTAGGAGACTACGAGCAGTACTTC
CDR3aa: CASSLGDYEQYF

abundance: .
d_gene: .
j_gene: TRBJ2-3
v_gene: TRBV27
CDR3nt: TGTGCCAGCAGTTTCCGGGGTGTGGGTACAGATACGCAGTATTTT
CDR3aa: CASSFRGVGTDTQYF

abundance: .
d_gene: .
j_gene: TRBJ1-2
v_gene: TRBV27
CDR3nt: TGTGCCAGCGGGCGCAGGGGAAACTATGGCTACACCTTC
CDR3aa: CASGRRGNYGYTF

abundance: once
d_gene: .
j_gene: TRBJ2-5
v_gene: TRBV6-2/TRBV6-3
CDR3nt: TGTGCCAGCAGCTATCAAGAGACCCAGTACTTC
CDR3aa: CASSYQETQYF